This T cell receptor beta chain was documented in a study of blood T cells in healthy people across ages. The V gene's germline CDR1 is MNHNS and CDR2 SASEGT. V lost 1 base to trimming and J lost 4 bases; unmatched junction nucleotides: 11. The CDR3 has 19 residues. Study conclusions and caveats: A roughly linear fall in TCR beta diversity per million T cells was seen with increasing age.

Together with a sample-barcoded 5' primer, a J-beta primer mix was included in a second PCR lasting roughly 6 to 12 cycles. Each CDR3 protein is one row after TCRdb ran MiXCR on the 5' RACE reads. The repertoire consists of around 800,000 distinct CDR3 sequences, with 25% to 30% occurring once and the leading ten covering about 2.9%. With regard to this clonotype: What it recognizes is unknown.

These data were also filed under a second study, of T cells of mothers and their children. According to that study: Each child gave a few million TCR beta CDR3 reads (each mother, over 8.5 million).

This TCR was recovered from a boy between 10 and 17 years old in good health. The gene calls are TRBV6-1 and TRBJ1-6; 9 positions match TRBD1. The specimen was blood. The CDR3 nucleotides read TGTGCCAGCAGTGAAGGGGAATACAGGGGGCCGGGTTATAATTCACCCCTCCACTTT. Translation: CASSEGEYRGPGYNSPLHF.